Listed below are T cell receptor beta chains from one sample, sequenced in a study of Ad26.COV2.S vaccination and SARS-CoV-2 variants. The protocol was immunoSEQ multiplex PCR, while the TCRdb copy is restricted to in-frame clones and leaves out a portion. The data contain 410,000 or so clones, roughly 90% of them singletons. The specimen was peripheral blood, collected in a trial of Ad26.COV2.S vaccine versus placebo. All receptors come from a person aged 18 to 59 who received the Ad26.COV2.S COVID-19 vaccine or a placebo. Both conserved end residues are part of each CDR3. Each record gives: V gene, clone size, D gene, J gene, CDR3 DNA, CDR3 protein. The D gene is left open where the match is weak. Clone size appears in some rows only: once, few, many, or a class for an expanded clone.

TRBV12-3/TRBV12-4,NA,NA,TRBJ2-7,TGTGCCAGCAGTTCCCGCCAGTACGAGCAGTACTTC,CASSSRQYEQYF
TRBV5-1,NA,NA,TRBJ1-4,TGCGCCAGCAGCCCTGGACAGCGAATCTCAACTAATGAAAAACTGTTTTTT,CASSPGQRISTNEKLFF
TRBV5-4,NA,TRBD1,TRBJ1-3,TGTGCCAGCAGCGAAGGACAGGCCAGAAACACCATATATTTT,CASSEGQARNTIYF
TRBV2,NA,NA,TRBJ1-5,TGTGCCAGCAGTGATACTAGCGGACGCAATCAGCCCCAGCATTTT,CASSDTSGRNQPQHF
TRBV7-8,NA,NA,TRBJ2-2,TGTGCCAGCAGCTTACTGTCGAACACCGGGGAGCTGTTTTTT,CASSLLSNTGELFF
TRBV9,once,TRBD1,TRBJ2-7,TGTGCCAGCAGCGGGGACAGGGGCGAGCAGTACTTC,CASSGDRGEQYF
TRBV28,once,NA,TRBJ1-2,TGTGCCAGCAGTTTGGGGGGGCTCTATGGCTACACCTTC,CASSLGGLYGYTF
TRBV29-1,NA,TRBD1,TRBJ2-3,TGCAGCGTGCAGGACAGGGGCACGCAGTATTTT,CSVQDRGTQYF
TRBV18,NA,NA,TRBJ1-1,TGTGCCAGCTCTCAGGGTCTGAACACTGAAGCTTTCTTT,CASSQGLNTEAFF
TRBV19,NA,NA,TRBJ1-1,TGTGCCAGTAGTGAATCACAGGGCAGGAAAGCTGAAGCTTTCTTT,CASSESQGRKAEAFF
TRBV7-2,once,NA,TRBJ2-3,TGTGCCAGCAGCCCAAGCGGGTCCCTCACAGATACGCAGTATTTT,CASSPSGSLTDTQYF
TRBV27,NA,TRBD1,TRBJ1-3,TGTGCCAGCAGTCGTGACAGGGCTGGAAACACCATATATTTT,CASSRDRAGNTIYF
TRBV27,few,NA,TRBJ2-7,TGTGCCAGCAGTTTCGGTGACAGAGGAAATTACGAGCAGTACTTC,CASSFGDRGNYEQYF
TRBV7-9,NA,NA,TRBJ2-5,TGTGCCAGCAGCGAGGGAGGAGAGACCCAGTACTTC,CASSEGGETQYF
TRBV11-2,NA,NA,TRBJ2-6,TGTGCCAGCAGCCCCCGCTCACAGACCGTCTCTAGCGCCAACGTCCTGACTTTC,CASSPRSQTVSSANVLTF
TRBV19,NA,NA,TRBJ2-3,TGTGCCAGTAGTATTCCCCGGATAGGTCCCGCAGATACGCAGTATTTT,CASSIPRIGPADTQYF
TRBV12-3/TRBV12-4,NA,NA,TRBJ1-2,TGTGCCAGCAGGCCGAATCAGAGCTATGGCTACACCTTC,CASRPNQSYGYTF